This TCR beta chain stems from a study of blood T cell repertoires in COVID-19. Study at large: Sites in the United States, Italy and Spain provided acute and convalescent COVID-19 samples. PBMCs, B-cell-depleted T cells, or T cells provided the cDNA or gDNA that made up the material.

Residents of about 25 US areas, aged about 18 to 95 years, made up the participants. TCRdb's table, derived via immunoSEQ multiplex PCR, lists solely in-frame clones and lacks some. This table holds roughly 260,000 clones, about 87% found once. The ends lost 5 bases at V and 3 bases at J; junction bases unmatched: 5. This CDR3 contains 15 residues. CDR1 and CDR2 from the germline V gene are SEHNR and FQNEAQ (reference sequence). The sequence came from a woman aged 30 to 39 with acute COVID-19. This chain uses TRBV7-9 with TRBJ1-3; 9 nucleotides match TRBD1. The sequencing input was PBMCs or T cells enriched from blood (not recorded which). This chain's CDR3 is CASSGDRVYGNTIYF. The CDR3 DNA is TGTGCCAGCAGCGGGGACAGGGTATATGGAAACACCATATATTTT.